These 11 T cell receptor beta chains were all obtained from the same sample, sequenced in a study of OX40 agonist ivuxolimab in advanced cancers. Some clones are missing from TCRdb's copy, which holds only in-frame ones; the method was immunoSEQ multiplex PCR. The table lists around 67,000 clones, 75% to 85% of them singletons. Specimen: CD4+ or CD8+ T cells sorted from blood, collected in a trial of the OX40 agonist ivuxolimab. The receptors here all came from an adult with an advanced solid tumor such as melanoma, head and neck, liver or kidney cancer.

V is TRBV19 and J is TRBJ1-6; 11 bases map to TRBD1. V lost 6 bases and J lost 10; bases outside the gene matches: 2. CDR3 size: 13 residues. Germline V gene sequence: CDR1 LNHDA, CDR2 SQIVND (reference sequence). The CDR3 nucleotides are TGTGCCAGTAGGGGACAGGGGGACTCACCCCTCCACTTT. Translated: CASRGQGDSPLHF.

V usage is TRBV9 and J usage is TRBJ2-1, with 10 bases that match TRBD2. This CDR3 has 15 residues. V shed 3 bases, J shed 2 bases, and the junction held 2 bases outside the gene matches. CDR1 SGDLS and CDR2 YYNGEE come from the germline V gene. CDR3 bases: TGTGCCAGCAGCGCCAGCGGGGGGGCCTACAATGAGCAGTTCTTC. Translation: CASSASGGAYNEQFF.

J is TRBJ1-1 and V is TRBV5-1; D is ambiguous. V gave up 2 bases and J gave up 0 bases, with 8 bases separating them. CDR1 is SGHRS, CDR2 YFSETQ, per germline. There are 14 residues in the CDR3. CDR3: CASSFSGMNTEAFF. DNA for the CDR3: TGCGCCAGCAGCTTTTCCGGCATGAACACTGAAGCTTTCTTT.

V is TRBV2 and J is TRBJ2-2; 9 nucleotides agree with TRBD2. The CDR3 spans 15 residues. Trimming took 5 bases from V and 4 from J; bases not matched to a gene: 5. The germline CDR1 and CDR2 sequences are SNHLY and FYNNEI. In DNA form, the CDR3 reads TGTGCCAGCAGTATTAGCGGGGGTTCCACCGGGGAGCTGTTTTTT. This translates into CASSISGGSTGELFF.

V and J are TRBV7-2 and TRBJ1-2, with TRBD1 matching over 9 bases. The CDR3 has 14 amino acids. V trimming: 5 bases; J trimming: 4 bases; junction bases outside the gene matches: 5. The germline V gene has CDR1 SGHTA and CDR2 FQGNSA. CDR3 residues: CASSRTTGGYGYTF. DNA for the CDR3: TGTGCCAGCAGCCGGACGACAGGGGGCTATGGCTACACCTTC. The whole variable domain, filled in from reference TRBV7-2 and TRBJ1-2, reads GAGVSQSPSNKVTEKGKDVELRCDPISGHTALYWYRQSLGQGLEFLIYFQGNSAPDKSGLPSDRFSAERTGGSVSTLTIQRTQQEDSAVYLCASSRTTGGYGYTFGSGTRLTVV.

The CDR3 nucleotides are TGTGCCAGCAGGGCCCGGGGGTTATCCTACGAGCAGTACTTC. Residues: CASRARGLSYEQYF. The chain joins TRBV28 to TRBJ2-5; D might be TRBD2 (6 bases). The J call may not be correct, given that the DNA end is closer to TRBJ2-7. In germline, CDR1 is MDHEN, CDR2 SYDVKM. This CDR3 has 14 amino acids.

In its sample, this clone was seen a few times. The rearrangement uses TRBV7-3 and TRBJ1-1, with D perhaps TRBD1 (6 bases). Trimming shortened V by 5 bases and J by 1 base, and 8 bases separated the two germline ends. The CDR3 spans 13 residues. Per the germline V gene, CDR1 is SGHTA and CDR2 is FQGTGA. The CDR3 region has the DNA TGTGCCAGCAGCCGGACAGCGAACACTGAAGCTTTCTTT. This codes for CASSRTANTEAFF.

V and J are TRBV28 and TRBJ1-1; perhaps TRBD1 as D (6 bases). CDR1 and CDR2 (germline): MDHEN, SYDVKM. The CDR3 extends over 16 amino acids. V was trimmed by 6 bases and J by 5 bases, leaving 22 bases between them. DNA for the CDR3: TGTGCCAGCAGCCCGTATCCCCAGGGGAGGGGGACTGAAGCTTTCTTT. Its protein product is CASSPYPQGRGTEAFF.

V usage is TRBV4-1 and J usage is TRBJ1-5, with D possibly matching TRBD1 (6 bases). The V end lost 3 bases, the J end lost 7 bases, and 16 bases lay between the germline ends. CDR3 length: 15 amino acids. The germline V gene has CDR1 MGHRA and CDR2 YSYEKL. In DNA, the CDR3 is TGCGCCAGCAGCCAGGAGGACCGGGGGCGACAGCCCCAGCATTTT. It codes for CASSQEDRGRQPQHF.

The chain combines TRBV7-9 with TRBJ2-5; D may match TRBD1 or TRBD2 (5 bases each). This CDR3 comprises 13 residues. V lost 1 base, J lost 3 bases, and 6 bases lay in between. The germline CDR1 and CDR2 sequences are SEHNR and FQNEAQ (reference sequence). CDR3 DNA: TGTGCCAGCAGCTTAGGAGGGGAAGAGACCCAGTACTTC. It specifies CASSLGGEETQYF.

As DNA, the CDR3 is TGTGCCAGCAGCTTAGGGGCCGACAATGAGCAGTTCTTC. This encodes CASSLGADNEQFF. This rearrangement joins TRBV7-9 to TRBJ2-1, with unresolved D. The germline gives CDR1 SEHNR, CDR2 FQNEAQ (reference sequence). The CDR3 has 13 amino acids. With 1 base removed from V and 5 bases from J, the gap between germline ends came to 6 bases.